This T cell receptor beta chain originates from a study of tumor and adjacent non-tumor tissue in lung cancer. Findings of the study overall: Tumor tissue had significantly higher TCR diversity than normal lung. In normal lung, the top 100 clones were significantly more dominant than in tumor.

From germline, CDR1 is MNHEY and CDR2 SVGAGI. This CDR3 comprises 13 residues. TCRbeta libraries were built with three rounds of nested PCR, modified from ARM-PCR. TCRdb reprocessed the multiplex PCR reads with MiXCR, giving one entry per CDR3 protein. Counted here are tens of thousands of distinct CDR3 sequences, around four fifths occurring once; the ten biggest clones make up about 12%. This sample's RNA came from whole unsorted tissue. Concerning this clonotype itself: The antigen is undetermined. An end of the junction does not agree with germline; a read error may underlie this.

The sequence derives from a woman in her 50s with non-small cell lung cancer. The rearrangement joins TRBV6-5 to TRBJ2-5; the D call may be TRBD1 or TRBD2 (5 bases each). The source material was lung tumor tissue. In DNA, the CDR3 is TGTGCCAGCAGTCGACTAACGGGGCAGGCCCAGTACTTT. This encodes CASSRLTGQAQYF.